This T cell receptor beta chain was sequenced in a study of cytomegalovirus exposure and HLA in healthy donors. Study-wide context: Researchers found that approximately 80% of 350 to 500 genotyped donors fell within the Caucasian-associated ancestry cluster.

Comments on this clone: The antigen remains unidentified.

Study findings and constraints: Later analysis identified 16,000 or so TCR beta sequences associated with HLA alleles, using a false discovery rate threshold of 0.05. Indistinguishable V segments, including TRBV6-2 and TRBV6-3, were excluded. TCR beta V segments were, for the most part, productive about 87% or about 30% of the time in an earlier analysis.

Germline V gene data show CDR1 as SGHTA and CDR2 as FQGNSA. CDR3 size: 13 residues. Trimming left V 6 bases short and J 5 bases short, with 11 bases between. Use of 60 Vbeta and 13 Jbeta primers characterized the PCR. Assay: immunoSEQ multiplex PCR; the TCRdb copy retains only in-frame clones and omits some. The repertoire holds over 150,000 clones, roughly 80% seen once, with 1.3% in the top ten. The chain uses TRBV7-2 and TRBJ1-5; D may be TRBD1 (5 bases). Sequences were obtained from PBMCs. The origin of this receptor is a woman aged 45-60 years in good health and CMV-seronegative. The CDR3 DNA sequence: TGTGCCAGCAGTTCGACAGTTCATCAGCCCCAGCATTTT. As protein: CASSSTVHQPQHF.